One and the same sample provided the 13 T cell receptor beta chains below, sequenced in a study of human T cells and chemical hapten exposure. Specified time point: pre-sensitization, week 0. Treatment here: therapeutic diphenylcyclopropenone sensitization with weekly scalp DPC. TCRdb itself ran the RACE reads through MiXCR, one entry per CDR3 protein. Of tens of thousands of distinct CDR3 sequences in the sample, approximately 10% were seen once. This specimen consisted of whole blood, obtained in connection with sensitization to the hapten diphenylcyclopropenone (DPC). These TCRs come from a woman between 45 and 65 years old with alopecia areata. Some clones in this sample may be carry-over from other donors' samples.

This clonotype was detected many times. The chain links TRBV20-1 to TRBJ2-3; TRBD1 is a possible D gene (5 bases). Trimming cost V 4 bases and J 5 bases, with 16 bases left between them. Germline CDR1 is DFQATT and CDR2 is SNEGSKA (reference sequence). The CDR3 has 14 residues. For the CDR3, the DNA is TGCAGTGCTAACCAGGGCCTTACCCAAGATACGCAGTATTTT. Its translation: CSANQGLTQDTQYF.

There are many counts of this clonotype. The chain has TRBV4-1 and TRBJ2-3, with 9 bases matching TRBD2. The germline V gene encodes CDR1 MGHRA and CDR2 YSYEKL. This CDR3 is built from 16 residues. After removal of 3 bases from V and 4 bases from J, the junction contained 8 bases not matched to a gene. DNA for the CDR3: TGCGCCAGCAGCCAGGCTGGACTAGCGTACCCAGATACGCAGTATTTT. Protein product: CASSQAGLAYPDTQYF.

This chain uses TRBV29-1 with TRBJ2-1; 8 bases align to TRBD1. Germline assignment: CDR1 SQVTM and CDR2 ANQGSEA. Trimming cost V 3 bases and J 7 bases; bases outside gene matches: 11. The CDR3 length is 15 residues. CDR3 loop: CSVDGGRGLKNEQFF. The DNA of the CDR3 is TGCAGCGTTGATGGAGGCAGGGGGCTAAAAAATGAGCAGTTCTTC.

The chain recombines TRBV7-9 with TRBJ2-5, with TRBD1 matching 8 bases. V shed 3 bases, J shed 2 bases, and the junction held 8 bases outside the gene matches. The CDR3 loop spans 16 amino acids. The germline CDR1 and CDR2 sequences are SEHNR and FQNEAQ (reference sequence). CDR3 sequence (DNA): TGTGCCAGCAGCTTGATTCTGGGACAGGCTCAAGAGACCCAGTACTTC. Encoded protein: CASSLILGQAQETQYF.

This clonotype was picked up a small number of times. The rearrangement joins TRBV2 to TRBJ1-1, with TRBD1 matching over 10 bases. This CDR3 comprises 15 residues. The germline CDR1 and CDR2 sequences are SNHLY and FYNNEI. Trimming took 6 bases from V and 2 from J; bases not matched to a gene: 6. In DNA, the CDR3 is TGTGCCAGCAGGGGACAGGGGACCAAAAACACTGAAGCTTTCTTT. This gives the protein CASRGQGTKNTEAFF.

This clonotype occurred many times. The chain couples TRBV18 to TRBJ1-6; D call uncertain. The germline V gene has CDR1 KGHSH and CDR2 LQKENI. The CDR3 is 21 residues long. The V gene lost 8 bases and the J gene lost 3 bases, with 32 bases spanning the gap. As DNA, the CDR3 is TGTGCCAGCCCACGATTTAGCCGTTGGCGGACCGCCGGGCGCTATAATTCACCCCTCCACTTT. Its protein product is CASPRFSRWRTAGRYNSPLHF.

In its sample, this clonotype was seen many times. The CDR3 nucleotides are TGTGCCAGCAGCCGCTCGCATGGTAAAGCGGGGGAGCAGTTCTTC. Protein: CASSRSHGKAGEQFF. The chain uses TRBV3-1 and TRBJ2-1; 7 nucleotides line up with TRBD2. The trim removed 4 bases at V and 10 bases at J, leaving 13 bases unmatched. The CDR3 loop spans 15 amino acids. CDR1 is LGHDT and CDR2 is YNNKEL in the germline V gene (reference sequence).

This clonotype was counted a few times. The chain combines TRBV6-6 with TRBJ2-2, with 7 bases that match TRBD2. Unmatched junction bases numbered 8, after V lost 4 bases and J lost 0 bases. The CDR3 length is 17 residues. Germline V gene lookup returns CDR1 MNHNY and CDR2 SVGAGI (reference sequence). This chain's CDR3 is CASSFGGFDPNTGELFF. The CDR3 nucleotides read TGTGCCAGCAGTTTCGGGGGGTTCGACCCGAACACCGGGGAGCTGTTTTTT.

This clonotype was detected ten times or more. The chain employs TRBV9 and TRBJ2-1, with D unresolved. CDR1 is SGDLS and CDR2 is YYNGEE in the germline V gene. CDR3 length: 13 residues. V lost 0 bases to trimming and J lost 5 bases, with 6 bases between them. CDR3 DNA sequence: TGTGCCAGCAGCGTAGGAGATAACAATGAGCAGTTCTTC. Amino acids: CASSVGDNNEQFF.

DNA of the CDR3: TGTGCCAGCAGTGAAACCCAGGGGGCTGGTCAGCCCCAGCATTTT. Translation gives CASSETQGAGQPQHF. This chain connects TRBV2 to TRBJ1-5, with TRBD1 identical over 8 bases. The junction had 6 bases not matched to a gene; V was cut back by 2 bases and J by 6 bases. CDR3 length: 15 residues. The V gene's germline CDR1 is SNHLY and CDR2 FYNNEI.

The V call is TRBV6-2 or TRBV6-3, the J call TRBJ2-7; D remains unclear. The V gene lost 7 bases and the J gene lost 2 bases, with 15 bases spanning the gap. Germline V lookup: CDR1 MNHEY, CDR2 SVGEGT. This CDR3 has 14 amino acids. The CDR3 loop reads CASTLRGTTYEQYF. In nucleotides, the CDR3 is TGTGCCAGCACTCTAAGAGGCACGACCTACGAGCAGTACTTC.

At least ten counts were recorded for this clonotype. V is TRBV4-3 and J is TRBJ1-5, with 8 positions matching TRBD1. The CDR3 runs to 15 residues. Looked up from germline, CDR1 is LGHNA and CDR2 is YSLEER. V shed 1 base, J shed 6 bases, and the junction held 5 bases outside the gene matches. The CDR3 sequence: CASSQGTGRSQPQHF. CDR3 in DNA: TGCGCCAGCAGCCAAGGGACAGGGCGTTCTCAGCCCCAGCATTTT.

In its sample, this clonotype was seen a few times. The V and J genes are TRBV7-9 and TRBJ1-1; D gene unclear. This CDR3 has 13 residues. The ends were cut back, 3 bases at V and 2 bases at J, with 7 bases in the middle. The germline V gene has CDR1 SEHNR and CDR2 FQNEAQ (reference sequence). Written as DNA, the CDR3 is TGTGCCAGCAGCTTCCAGGACAACACTGAAGCTTTCTTT. Its translation is CASSFQDNTEAFF.